The rows below give T cell receptor beta chains drawn from one sample of a study of PD-L1 blockade in urothelial cancer. This table comes from immunoSEQ multiplex PCR, and its TCRdb copy is limited to in-frame clones, with some not included. Of about 90,000 clones in the sample, 70% to 90% are singletons; the top ten hold approximately 8.4%. The sequenced sample was PBMCs, obtained around atezolizumab (anti-PD-L1) treatment. These receptor sequences come from a man between 65 and 80 years old with urothelial cancer. Each CDR3 is given with its conserved first and last residue. A D gene is named only where the DNA matches it firmly. Clone size appears in some rows only: once, few, many, or a class for an expanded clone.

v_call	d_call	j_call	clone_size	cdr3_aa	cdr3_nt
TRBV29-1	TRBD2	TRBJ2-1	NA	CSVDTGGREQFF	TGCAGCGTTGATACGGGGGGACGTGAGCAGTTCTTC
TRBV7-2	NA	TRBJ2-2	NA	CASSSSASRGTGELFF	TGTGCCAGCAGCTCCAGCGCATCCAGAGGTACCGGGGAGCTGTTTTTT
TRBV19	TRBD1	TRBJ1-2	NA	CASRQTDRGLANYGYTF	TGTGCCAGTAGACAGACCGACAGGGGGCTAGCTAACTATGGCTACACCTTC
TRBV5-1	TRBD1	TRBJ1-2	few	CASSYDRGGGYTF	TGCGCCAGCAGCTACGACAGGGGAGGAGGCTACACCTTC
TRBV2	NA	TRBJ2-3	NA	CASSEAKGDTQYF	TGTGCCAGCAGTGAAGCGAAGGGGGATACGCAGTATTTT
TRBV19	NA	TRBJ2-5	once	CASSPGGSRGTQYF	TGTGCCAGTAGTCCCGGCGGTTCGAGAGGGACCCAGTACTTC
TRBV7-6	NA	TRBJ2-5	NA	CASSTRGAVETQYF	TGTGCCAGCAGCACACGGGGGGCCGTCGAGACCCAGTACTTC
TRBV10-3	TRBD2	TRBJ2-3	NA	CAISEGSGGADTQYF	TGTGCCATCAGTGAAGGTAGCGGGGGGGCAGATACGCAGTATTTT
TRBV19	TRBD2	TRBJ2-4	NA	CASSRLAGGENIQYF	TGTGCCAGTAGTAGACTAGCGGGGGGGGAAAACATTCAGTACTTC
TRBV11-3	NA	TRBJ1-1	NA	CASSSVPTGNTEAFF	TGTGCCAGCAGCTCGGTCCCGACAGGCAACACTGAAGCTTTCTTT
TRBV7-2	TRBD2	TRBJ2-1	NA	CASSLKAGWGENEQFF	TGTGCCAGCAGCTTAAAAGCGGGATGGGGGGAAAATGAGCAGTTCTTC
TRBV19	TRBD1	TRBJ1-5	once	CASRNRQGNQPQHF	TGTGCCAGTAGAAATCGACAGGGTAATCAGCCCCAGCATTTT
TRBV6-5	TRBD1	TRBJ1-3	NA	CASREGQYGNTIYF	TGTGCCAGCAGGGAGGGACAGTACGGAAACACCATATATTTT
TRBV4-1	NA	TRBJ1-6	few	CASSQDLLGQWSPLHF	TGCGCCAGCAGCCAAGATCTGCTGGGGCAGTGGTCACCCCTCCACTTT
TRBV7-2	TRBD1	TRBJ1-3	NA	CASSLGSGGSGNTIYF	TGTGCCAGCAGCTTAGGGTCAGGGGGATCTGGAAACACCATATATTTT
TRBV7-8	NA	TRBJ2-3	NA	CASSLFHLNLSDTQYF	TGTGCCAGCAGCTTATTCCATCTCAACCTATCTGATACGCAGTATTTT
TRBV6-1	TRBD2	TRBJ2-3	NA	CASSEAGAGWATDTQYF	TGTGCCAGCAGTGAAGCGGGAGCGGGATGGGCCACAGATACGCAGTATTTT
TRBV9	NA	TRBJ1-1	few	CASSLSSGSRNTEAFF	TGTGCCAGCAGCCTTAGTAGCGGCAGCCGAAACACTGAAGCTTTCTTT
TRBV9	TRBD1	TRBJ1-3	NA	CASSVEGAPGNTIYF	TGTGCCAGCAGCGTAGAGGGGGCGCCGGGAAACACCATATATTTT
TRBV11-2	NA	TRBJ1-1	NA	CASSLGGPSTEAFF	TGTGCCAGCAGCTTAGGGGGGCCCTCTACTGAAGCTTTCTTT
TRBV11-3	TRBD1	TRBJ2-7	many	CASSLFGTGSDEQYF	TGTGCCAGCAGCTTATTCGGGACAGGGTCCGACGAGCAGTACTTC
TRBV2	NA	TRBJ1-1	NA	CASTPGMNTEAFF	TGTGCCAGCACGCCAGGGATGAACACTGAAGCTTTCTTT
TRBV7-3	NA	TRBJ2-1	NA	CASSTGGRNEQFF	TGTGCCAGCAGCACCGGCGGTCGCAATGAGCAGTTCTTC
TRBV28	NA	TRBJ1-1	NA	CASSFGYGGNTEAFF	TGTGCCAGCAGTTTTGGGTATGGAGGAAACACTGAAGCTTTCTTT
TRBV2	NA	TRBJ1-4	few	CASSAGGIGEKLFF	TGTGCCAGCAGTGCGGGGGGGATCGGCGAAAAACTGTTTTTT
TRBV19	NA	TRBJ2-3	NA	CASRRGGDSDTQYF	TGTGCCAGTAGAAGAGGTGGGGACTCAGATACGCAGTATTTT
TRBV6-5	NA	TRBJ2-7	NA	CASSPRAGGHYEQYF	TGTGCCAGCAGTCCGCGGGCAGGGGGGCACTACGAGCAGTACTTC
TRBV2	TRBD1	TRBJ2-7	NA	CASSFDRGLEQYF	TGTGCCAGCAGTTTCGACAGGGGGCTCGAGCAGTACTTC
TRBV27	NA	TRBJ2-2	NA	CASSFLGDYTGELFF	TGTGCCAGCAGTTTCTTAGGGGACTACACCGGGGAGCTGTTTTTT
TRBV5-5	TRBD1	TRBJ1-1	NA	CASSTGGGTEAFF	TGTGCCAGCAGCACAGGGGGAGGAACTGAAGCTTTCTTT
TRBV7-8	TRBD1	TRBJ1-2	NA	CASSLARGPGTDGYTF	TGTGCCAGCAGCTTAGCCAGGGGGCCAGGTACGGATGGCTACACCTTC
TRBV19	NA	TRBJ1-1	few	CASSPLGGRTEAFF	TGTGCCAGTAGTCCCTTGGGGGGGCGCACTGAAGCTTTCTTT
TRBV6-1	TRBD1	TRBJ1-1	few	CASSEGQGFRTEAFF	TGTGCCAGCAGCGAAGGACAGGGTTTCCGCACTGAAGCTTTCTTT
TRBV6-6	TRBD1	TRBJ2-7	NA	CASREPGQGLPYF	TGTGCCAGCAGGGAACCGGGACAGGGATTGCCTTACTTC
TRBV9	TRBD2	TRBJ2-3	once	CASSGYSGITDTQYF	TGTGCCAGCAGCGGGTATAGCGGGATCACAGATACGCAGTATTTT
TRBV9	TRBD1	TRBJ1-2	NA	CASSVAGGQGATGYTF	TGTGCCAGCAGCGTAGCCGGGGGGCAGGGGGCGACTGGCTACACCTTC
TRBV5-1	TRBD2	TRBJ2-3	NA	CASSLSGRAPDTQYF	TGCGCCAGCAGCCTTAGCGGGAGGGCCCCAGATACGCAGTATTTT
TRBV25-1	TRBD1	TRBJ1-2	NA	CASSEHDRGYGYTF	TGTGCCAGCAGTGAACATGACAGGGGGTATGGCTACACCTTC
TRBV19	TRBD1	TRBJ1-2	once	CASSRDRGFGYTF	TGTGCCAGTAGCCGGGACAGGGGGTTTGGCTACACCTTC
TRBV14	NA	TRBJ1-2	NA	CASSQGTETWGYTF	TGTGCCAGCAGCCAAGGGACAGAAACCTGGGGCTACACCTTC
TRBV7-6	TRBD1	TRBJ2-7	NA	CASRPSGTGVREQYF	TGTGCCAGCAGGCCCTCCGGGACAGGGGTGAGAGAGCAGTACTTC
TRBV7-2	NA	TRBJ1-5	NA	CASSRDSGNPPQPQHF	TGTGCCAGCAGCCGGGACTCGGGGAATCCTCCTCAGCCCCAGCATTTT
TRBV2	TRBD1	TRBJ2-1	NA	CASSNRGVYNEQFF	TGTGCCAGCAGCAACAGGGGCGTCTACAATGAGCAGTTCTTC
TRBV7-6	NA	TRBJ2-5	NA	CASSLRVQETQYF	TGTGCCAGCAGCTTACGGGTCCAAGAGACCCAGTACTTC
TRBV10-2	NA	TRBJ1-2	NA	CASSEAGFAYGYTF	TGCGCCAGCAGTGAGGCAGGGTTCGCCTATGGCTACACCTTC
TRBV7-9	TRBD1	TRBJ1-6	NA	CASSLVETGDNSPLHF	TGTGCCAGCAGCTTAGTCGAGACAGGGGATAATTCACCCCTCCACTTT
TRBV30	NA	TRBJ1-5	few	CAWSRGDSLNQPQHF	TGTGCCTGGAGCCGAGGTGACAGCCTCAATCAGCCCCAGCATTTT
TRBV10-3	NA	TRBJ2-7	few	CAPTWREVSYEQYF	TGTGCCCCCACGTGGAGGGAGGTATCCTACGAGCAGTACTTC
TRBV9	TRBD2	TRBJ2-7	NA	CASSVSGSAYEQYF	TGTGCCAGCAGCGTCAGCGGGAGTGCCTACGAGCAGTACTTC
TRBV6-1	NA	TRBJ2-7	NA	CASSTTHSYEQYF	TGTGCCAGCAGCACGACTCACTCCTACGAGCAGTACTTC
TRBV7-8	TRBD1	TRBJ1-3	NA	CASSDQTGGGNTIYF	TGTGCCAGCAGCGACCAGACAGGGGGGGGAAACACCATATATTTT
TRBV11-3	NA	TRBJ1-2	NA	CASSPLTGSGYTF	TGTGCCAGCAGCCCTCTCACAGGGAGTGGCTACACCTTC
TRBV19	NA	TRBJ2-7	NA	CASSISTNTFSEQYF	TGTGCCAGTAGTATAAGCACGAATACCTTTTCCGAGCAGTACTTC
TRBV5-1	TRBD1	TRBJ2-7	once	CASSPGTELGEQYF	TGCGCCAGCAGCCCCGGGACAGAGCTGGGGGAGCAGTACTTC
TRBV7-9	TRBD1	TRBJ1-2	many	CASRSDRVNGYTF	TGTGCCAGCAGATCGGACAGGGTAAATGGCTACACCTTC
TRBV2	TRBD2	TRBJ2-7	NA	CASSGGSGSGEQYF	TGTGCCAGCAGTGGGGGTAGCGGGAGTGGCGAGCAGTACTTC
TRBV5-6	TRBD1	TRBJ1-3	NA	CASSAILEAQGDTIYF	TGTGCCAGCAGCGCAATTCTAGAGGCGCAGGGGGACACCATATATTTT
TRBV28	TRBD1	TRBJ1-1	NA	CASSLGQATEAFF	TGTGCCAGCAGTTTAGGACAGGCCACTGAAGCTTTCTTT
TRBV5-1	NA	TRBJ1-1	NA	CASRSRGGGENTEAFF	TGCGCCAGCAGATCTAGGGGGGGCGGGGAGAACACTGAAGCTTTCTTT
TRBV5-1	TRBD2	TRBJ2-7	NA	CASAITSGDSYEQYF	TGCGCCAGCGCAATTACTAGCGGGGACTCCTACGAGCAGTACTTC